This T cell receptor (beta chain) was sequenced for a study of T cells after posttransplantation cyclophosphamide. This clone has a count of ten or more. The related graft donor's blood sample was taken on the day of bone marrow donation. V lost 6 bases to trimming and J lost 9 bases, with 15 bases between them. This CDR3 comprises 14 residues. Per germline, CDR1 MNHNY and CDR2 SVGAGI (reference sequence). Data came from immunoSEQ multiplex PCR; TCRdb stores just in-frame clones and leaves some out. This repertoire holds approximately 40,000 clones, and none appear only once. The gene calls are TRBV6-6 and TRBJ1-6; possible D gene TRBD1, 5 bases. This TCR was recovered from a man aged 40-55 years in good health, CMV-negative, and a related stem cell transplant donor. What was sequenced was PBMCs. CDR3: CASSADSLISPLHF. CDR3 sequence (DNA): TGTGCCAGCAGCGCAGACAGTCTGATTTCACCCCTCCACTTT.